The 20 T cell receptor beta chains below were found in one sample sequenced in a study of blood T cell repertoires in COVID-19. Generated by immunoSEQ multiplex PCR, the TCRdb table keeps only in-frame clones and is missing some. The sample includes some 40,000 clones, about 82% of them seen just once. The sample consisted of peripheral blood. The receptors here all came from a man in his fifties or sixties in a cohort sampled during active COVID-19.

The chain links TRBV18 to TRBJ2-7; D is undetermined. Trimming cost V 6 bases and J 4 bases, with 7 bases left between them. The CDR3 sequence is 11 residues long. Germline V gene data show CDR1 as KGHSH and CDR2 as LQKENI. CDR3 sequence: CASSQSYEQYF. For the CDR3, the DNA is TGTGCCAGCTCGCAGTCGTACGAGCAGTACTTC.

This chain links TRBV29-1 with TRBJ2-2; 7 nucleotides match TRBD2. Germline values: CDR1 SQVTM, CDR2 ANQGSEA. The CDR3 runs to 14 residues. V shed 4 bases, J shed 8 bases, and the junction held 10 bases outside the gene matches. CDR3 amino acids: CSVAGGRGRGELFF. DNA of the CDR3: TGCAGCGTTGCTGGCGGGAGAGGAAGGGGGGAGCTGTTTTTT.

V usage is TRBV10-2 and J usage is TRBJ2-2; the D gene is possibly TRBD1 (6 bases). Trimming took 7 bases from V and 7 from J, leaving 16 bases between them. This CDR3 spans 14 amino acids. The germline V gene encodes CDR1 WSHSY and CDR2 SAAADI. CDR3 nucleotide sequence: TGCGCCAGCATCCTGGGGGCAGGACACGGGGAGCTGTTTTTT. This sequence encodes CASILGAGHGELFF.

The V call is TRBV5-3, the J call TRBJ2-7, with 11 bases that match TRBD1. TRBV5-3 counts as an open reading frame of uncertain function. The CDR3 spans 15 residues. Unmatched junction bases numbered 8, after V lost 4 bases and J lost 5 bases. The CDR3 here is CARSRQRDRGNEQYF. The CDR3 DNA sequence: TGTGCCAGAAGCCGACAACGGGACAGGGGGAACGAGCAGTACTTC.

The chain combines TRBV7-6 with TRBJ2-3; 10 bases are a match to TRBD1. CDR3 length equals 16 residues. V lost 2 bases and J lost 4; bases outside the gene matches: 6. Germline V gene lookup returns CDR1 SGHVS and CDR2 FNYEAQ. CDR3 nucleotides: TGTGCCAGCAGCTTATTCCTCGGACAGGGGGCAGATACGCAGTATTTT. Translating gives CASSLFLGQGADTQYF.

This chain connects TRBV4-3 to TRBJ2-5; D is uncertain. The germline V gene has CDR1 LGHNA and CDR2 YSLEER. CDR3 length: 15 amino acids. Trimming cost V 1 base and J 3 bases, with 12 bases left between them. CDR3 in amino acids: CASSQVIGPEETQYF. DNA of the CDR3: TGCGCCAGCAGCCAAGTTATTGGGCCAGAAGAGACCCAGTACTTC.

This chain joins TRBV28 and TRBJ2-7; D remains ambiguous. The CDR3 consists of 17 residues. Germline V gene lookup returns CDR1 MDHEN and CDR2 SYDVKM. Deletions cut 4 bases from V and 1 base from J, with 20 bases between. In nucleotides, the CDR3 is TGTGCCAGCAGTTCCTCAGACATTCAGGCAATTTCCTACGAGCAGTACTTC. This gives the protein CASSSSDIQAISYEQYF.

The chain employs TRBV6-5 and TRBJ1-6; 10 positions match TRBD1. This CDR3 has 15 residues. V dropped 7 bases and J dropped 7; count of bases not matched to a gene: 7. Germline assignment: CDR1 MNHEY and CDR2 SVGAGI. The CDR3 region is CASNGRQGANSPLHF. CDR3 sequence (DNA): TGTGCCAGCAATGGAAGACAGGGGGCAAATTCACCCCTCCACTTT.

This clone was recorded once. The chain couples TRBV24-1 to TRBJ2-1; TRBD2 aligns across 14 bases. The CDR3 spans 20 residues. Germline V gives CDR1 KGHDR, CDR2 SFDVKD. Trimming removed 9 bases from V and 5 bases from J; junction bases left unmatched: 20. Here the CDR3 reads CATGGWGDGTSGSGNNEQFF. Here the CDR3 DNA reads TGTGCCACCGGTGGGTGGGGGGACGGGACTAGCGGGAGTGGGAACAATGAGCAGTTCTTC.

The chain is built from TRBV18 and TRBJ2-7; 13 nucleotides line up with TRBD2. The CDR3 spans 15 residues. The ends lost 6 bases at V and 6 bases at J; junction bases unmatched: 8. Germline V gene sequence: CDR1 KGHSH, CDR2 LQKENI. The CDR3 nucleotides are TGTGCCAGCTCCCCCTCGGGACTAGCGGGGACCGAGCAGTACTTC. Its protein product is CASSPSGLAGTEQYF.

The chain employs TRBV3-1 (or the pseudogene TRBV3-2) and TRBJ2-7; D remains ambiguous. Germline V lookup: CDR1 LGHDT, CDR2 YNNKEL (reference sequence). This CDR3 is 16 amino acids long. V gave up 0 bases and J gave up 5 bases, with 17 bases separating them. The CDR3 sequence: CASSQDRRVSVHEQYF. The CDR3 DNA is TGTGCCAGCAGCCAAGATCGTCGGGTTTCCGTCCACGAGCAGTACTTC.

The sample holds one count of this clone. This chain connects TRBV18 to TRBJ1-1; D remains ambiguous. This CDR3 region has 14 residues. Trimming left V 5 bases short and J 2 bases short, with 12 bases between. Germline V gene lookup returns CDR1 KGHSH and CDR2 LQKENI. The CDR3 nucleotides are TGTGCCAGCTCAAGATATCAGACAAACACTGAAGCTTTCTTT. This translates into CASSRYQTNTEAFF.

The genes are TRBV7-2 and TRBJ2-1; possibly TRBD2 for D (6 bases). CDR3 length: 16 residues. The V gene lost 6 bases and the J gene lost 1 base, with 16 bases spanning the gap. CDR1 and CDR2 from the germline V gene are SGHTA and FQGNSA. The CDR3: CASRSGGADSYNEQFF. The CDR3 DNA is TGTGCCAGCAGGTCAGGCGGGGCGGATTCCTACAATGAGCAGTTCTTC.

The sample holds one count of this clone. The chain has TRBV15 and TRBJ2-1, with TRBD1 matching 7 bases. The CDR3 spans 15 residues. The V and J ends lost 0 bases and 6 bases, in that order; junction bases with no gene match: 5. Per the germline V gene, CDR1 is LNHNV and CDR2 is YYDKDF (reference sequence). The CDR3 here is CATSRDFAGGNEQFF. CDR3 in DNA: TGTGCCACCAGCAGAGATTTTGCAGGGGGCAATGAGCAGTTCTTC. Combining the CDR3 with reference TRBV15 and TRBJ2-1 gives the whole variable domain DAMVIQNPRYQVTQFGKPVTLSCSQTLNHNVMYWYQQKSSQAPKLLFHYYDKDFNNEADTPDNFQSRRPNTSFCFLDIRSPGLGDTAMYLCATSRDFAGGNEQFFGPGTRLTVL.

This chain connects TRBV27 to TRBJ1-5; 9 nucleotides line up with TRBD1. This CDR3 is built from 15 residues. With V trimmed by 2 bases and J by 4 bases, 3 bases remained unmatched. CDR1 is MNHEY, CDR2 SMNVEV, per germline (reference sequence). The CDR3 region has the DNA TGTGCCAGCAGTTTAACAGGGGGCCCGAATCAGCCCCAGCATTTT. Translated: CASSLTGGPNQPQHF.

In its sample, this clone was seen a few times. The rearrangement uses TRBV7-2 and TRBJ1-2, with D perhaps TRBD1 (6 bases). Deletions cut 5 bases from V and 7 bases from J, with 20 bases between. The CDR3 contains 15 residues. Germline-derived CDR1 and CDR2 are SGHTA and FQGNSA. CDR3: CASSAGDTRLSGYTF. CDR3 sequence (DNA): TGTGCCAGCAGCGCCGGGGACACACGACTGAGTGGCTACACCTTC.

The V call is TRBV29-1, the J call TRBJ2-7; TRBD2 matches at 11 bases. CDR1 and CDR2 from the germline V gene are SQVTM and ANQGSEA. There are 14 residues in the CDR3. J was trimmed by 5 bases and V by 6 bases; bases with no gene match: 9. The DNA of the CDR3 is TGCAGCGTGGGGCTAGCGGGAGGTCCCAACGAGCAGTACTTC. Translating gives CSVGLAGGPNEQYF.

This clone was detected only once. V is TRBV29-1 and J is TRBJ1-2, with TRBD1 matching over 9 bases. V lost 6 bases and J lost 11; bases outside the gene matches: 16. Germline V gene data show CDR1 as SQVTM and CDR2 as ANQGSEA. The CDR3 extends over 14 amino acids. The CDR3 DNA sequence: TGCAGCGTCCCCGGGGGACGGGACAGGGCGGGTTACACCTTC. This encodes CSVPGGRDRAGYTF.

The chain links TRBV15 to TRBJ2-5, with D uncertain. CDR3 length: 15 residues. V dropped 0 bases and J dropped 5 bases, with 13 bases sitting between them. Per germline, CDR1 LNHNV and CDR2 YYDKDF (reference sequence). The CDR3 reads CATSRDSSFWETQYF. The CDR3 nucleotides are TGTGCCACCAGCAGAGATAGTTCCTTTTGGGAGACCCAGTACTTC.

The table lists this clone with a few counts. The chain carries TRBV7-3 and TRBJ1-6, with 8 bases that match TRBD1. The CDR3 has 15 amino acids. Germline V gene lookup returns CDR1 SGHTA and CDR2 FQGTGA. Trimming took 1 base from V and 11 from J; bases not matched to a gene: 7. CDR3 sequence: CASSLRGTGKTPLHF. The DNA of the CDR3 is TGTGCCAGCAGCTTAAGGGGGACAGGCAAGACACCCCTCCACTTT.